This TCR delta chain derives from a study of Vδ1+ human thymocytes. General study findings and limits: Thymic delta-chain repertoires held approximately 20% Vdelta2 sequences and few Vdelta3, despite high sort purity. Thymic TRG and TRD repertoires appeared highly polyclonal. Many TRG clonotypes were shared between donors; TRD repertoires were essentially private.

Extracted RNA was reverse transcribed into cDNA. CDR3 amplicons came from multiplex PCR with pooled V-gene forward and constant-region reverse primers. TCRdb re-called the multiplex PCR reads with CATT. Counted here are about 27,000 delta-chain clones, under 8.5% occurring once; the ten biggest clones make up more than 0.9%. Sorted Vdelta1+ thymocytes were roughly 96% to 99.6% pure. This clone has just a few counts. Antigen specificity is unknown. A junction boundary mismatches the germline segment, possibly from a read error. This CDR3 has 19 residues. Looked up from germline, CDR1 is TSWWSYY and CDR2 is QGS.

The sequenced material came from Vdelta1+ gamma-delta thymocytes from the thymus. Subset given: FACS-sorted CD3+ TCRalphabeta- TCRVdelta1+ TCRVdelta2- thymocytes. This TCR was sampled from a girl under three years old who had congenital heart surgery. The chain carries TRDV1 and TRDJ1; D perhaps matches TRDD3 (6 bases). The CDR3 nucleotides are TGTGCCCTTGGGGAACTGGGTTCACGGACCCTGTTGTACACCGATAAACTCATCTTT. As protein: CALGELGSRTLLYTDKLIF.